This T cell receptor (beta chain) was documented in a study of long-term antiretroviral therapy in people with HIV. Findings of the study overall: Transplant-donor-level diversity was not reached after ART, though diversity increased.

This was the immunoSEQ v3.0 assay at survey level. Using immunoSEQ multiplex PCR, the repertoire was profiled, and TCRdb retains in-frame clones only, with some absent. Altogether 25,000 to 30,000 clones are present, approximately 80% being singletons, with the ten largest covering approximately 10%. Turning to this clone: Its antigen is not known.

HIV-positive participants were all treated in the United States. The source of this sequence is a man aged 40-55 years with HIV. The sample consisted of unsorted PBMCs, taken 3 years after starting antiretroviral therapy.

The CDR3 nucleotides read TGTGCCAGAAGCTTGGGTACGGGACGGGAGACCCAGTACTTC. Translating it yields CARSLGTGRETQYF. This chain connects TRBV5-3 to TRBJ2-5; D tentatively reads TRBD1 or TRBD2 (5 bases each). TRBV5-3 is reported as an ORF; its role is uncertain. V was pared by 0 bases and J by 5 bases, with 11 bases between. The CDR3 is 14 residues long.